This T cell receptor (beta chain) was profiled in a study of OX40 agonist ivuxolimab in advanced cancers. Study overall: Of the participants, approximately 38% had some prior anti-PD-1, anti-PD-L1 or anti-CTLA-4 therapy, which was allowed.

Germline CDR1 and CDR2: LGHNA and YSLEER. CDR3 size: 14 residues. V was shortened by 0 bases and J by 0 bases, with 6 bases between the two germline ends. With respect to this clone: Other DNA sequences in the same sample also yield this CDR3.

The method was immunoSEQ multiplex PCR; TCRdb's version includes in-frame clones alone and lacks a portion of them. The repertoire has approximately 48,000 clones, more than 75% of them found once; the top ten carry under 13%. The material was CD4+ or CD8+ T cells sorted from blood, obtained in a trial of the OX40 agonist ivuxolimab. The clonotype was recovered from an adult with an advanced solid tumor such as melanoma, head and neck, liver or kidney cancer. The chain couples TRBV4-3 to TRBJ2-7; no clear D gene. The CDR3: CASSQDVSSYEQYF. The CDR3 nucleotides read TGCGCCAGCAGCCAAGATGTGAGCTCCTACGAGCAGTACTTC.